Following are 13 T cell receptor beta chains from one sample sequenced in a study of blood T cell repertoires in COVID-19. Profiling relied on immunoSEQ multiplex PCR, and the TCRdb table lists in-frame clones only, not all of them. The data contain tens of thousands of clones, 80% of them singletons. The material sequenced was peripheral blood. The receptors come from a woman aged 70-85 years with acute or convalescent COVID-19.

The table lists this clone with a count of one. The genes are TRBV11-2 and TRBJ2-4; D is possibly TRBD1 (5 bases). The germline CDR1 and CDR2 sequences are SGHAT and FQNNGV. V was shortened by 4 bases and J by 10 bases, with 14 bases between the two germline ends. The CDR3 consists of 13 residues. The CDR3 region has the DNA TGTGCCAGCAGCTACCAGGAGACAGATATTCAGTACTTC. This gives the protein CASSYQETDIQYF.

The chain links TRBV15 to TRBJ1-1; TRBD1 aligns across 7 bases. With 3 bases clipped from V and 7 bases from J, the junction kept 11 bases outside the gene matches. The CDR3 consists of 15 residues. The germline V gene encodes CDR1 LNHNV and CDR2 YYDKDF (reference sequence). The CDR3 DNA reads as TGTGCCACCAGCAGGCGTGGGGACAGCCGAATTGAAGCTTTCTTT. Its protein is CATSRRGDSRIEAFF.

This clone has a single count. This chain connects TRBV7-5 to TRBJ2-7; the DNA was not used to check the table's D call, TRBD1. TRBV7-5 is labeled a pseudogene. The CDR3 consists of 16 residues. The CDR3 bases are TGTGTCAGAAGCTTACGCCGGGACAGGAACTCCTACGAGCAGTACTTC. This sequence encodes CVRSLRRDRNSYEQYF.

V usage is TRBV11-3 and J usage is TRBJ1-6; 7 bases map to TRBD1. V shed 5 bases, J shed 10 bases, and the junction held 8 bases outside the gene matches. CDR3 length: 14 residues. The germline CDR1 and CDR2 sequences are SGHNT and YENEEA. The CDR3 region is CASSPSQGGSPLHF. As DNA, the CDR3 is TGTGCCAGCAGCCCATCTCAGGGGGGCTCACCCCTCCACTTT.

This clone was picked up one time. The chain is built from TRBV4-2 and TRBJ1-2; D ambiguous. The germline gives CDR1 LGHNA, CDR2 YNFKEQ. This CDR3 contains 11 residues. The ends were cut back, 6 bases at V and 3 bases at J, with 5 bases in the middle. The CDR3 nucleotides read TGTGCCAGCAGTTCAGACTATGGCTACACCTTC. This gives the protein CASSSDYGYTF.

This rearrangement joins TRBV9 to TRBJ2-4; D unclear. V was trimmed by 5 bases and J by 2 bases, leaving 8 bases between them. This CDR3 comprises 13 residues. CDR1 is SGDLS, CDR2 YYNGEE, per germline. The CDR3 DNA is TGTGCCAGCAGGAGTCGTACCAAAAACATTCAGTACTTC. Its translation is CASRSRTKNIQYF. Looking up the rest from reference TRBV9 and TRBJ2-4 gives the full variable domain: DSGVTQTPKHLITATGQRVTLRCSPRSGDLSVYWYQQSLDQGLQFLIQYYNGEERAKGNILERFSAQQFPDLHSELNLSSLELGDSALYFCASRSRTKNIQYFGAGTRLSVL.

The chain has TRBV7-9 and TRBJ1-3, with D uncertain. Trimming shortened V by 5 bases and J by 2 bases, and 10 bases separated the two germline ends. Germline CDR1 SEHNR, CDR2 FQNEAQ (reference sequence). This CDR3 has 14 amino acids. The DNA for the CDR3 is TGTGCCAGCAGCCCTGATAGAACTGGAAACACCATATATTTT. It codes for CASSPDRTGNTIYF.

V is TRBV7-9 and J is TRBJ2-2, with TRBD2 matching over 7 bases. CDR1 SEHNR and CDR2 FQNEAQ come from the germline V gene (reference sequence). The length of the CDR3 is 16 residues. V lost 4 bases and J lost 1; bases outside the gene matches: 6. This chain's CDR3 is CASSSTGGKNTGELFF. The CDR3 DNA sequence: TGTGCCAGCAGCTCCACCGGGGGGAAGAACACCGGGGAGCTGTTTTTT.

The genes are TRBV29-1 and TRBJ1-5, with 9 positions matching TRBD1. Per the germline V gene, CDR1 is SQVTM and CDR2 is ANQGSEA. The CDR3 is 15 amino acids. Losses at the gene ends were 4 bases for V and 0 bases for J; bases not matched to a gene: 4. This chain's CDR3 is CSVGGQGDSNQPQHF. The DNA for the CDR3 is TGCAGCGTTGGGGGACAGGGTGATAGCAATCAGCCCCAGCATTTT.

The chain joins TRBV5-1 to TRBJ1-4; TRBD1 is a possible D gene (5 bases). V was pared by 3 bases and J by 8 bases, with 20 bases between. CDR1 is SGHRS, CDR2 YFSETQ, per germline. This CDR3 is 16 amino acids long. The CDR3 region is CASSSGVIQEGEKLFF. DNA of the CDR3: TGCGCCAGCAGCTCCGGGGTGATACAGGAGGGCGAAAAACTGTTTTTT.

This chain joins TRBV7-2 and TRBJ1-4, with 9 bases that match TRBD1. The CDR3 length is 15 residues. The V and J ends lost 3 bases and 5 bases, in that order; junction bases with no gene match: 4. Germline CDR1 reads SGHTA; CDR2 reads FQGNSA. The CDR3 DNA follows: TGTGCCAGCAGCTTTTCGACAGGGGGAAATGAAAAACTGTTTTTT. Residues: CASSFSTGGNEKLFF.

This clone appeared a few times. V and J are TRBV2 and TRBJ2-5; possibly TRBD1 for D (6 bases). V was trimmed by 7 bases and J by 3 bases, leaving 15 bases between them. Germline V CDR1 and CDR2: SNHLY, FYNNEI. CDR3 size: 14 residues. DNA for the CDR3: TGTGCCAGCATCCCCGAGGCAGGGGAAGAGACCCAGTACTTC. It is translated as CASIPEAGEETQYF.

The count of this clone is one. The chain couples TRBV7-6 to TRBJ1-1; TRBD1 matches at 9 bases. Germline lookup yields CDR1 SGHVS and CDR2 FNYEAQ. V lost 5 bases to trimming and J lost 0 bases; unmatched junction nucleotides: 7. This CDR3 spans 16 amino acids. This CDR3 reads CASSLDRGAMNTEAFF. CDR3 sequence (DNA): TGTGCCAGCAGCCTAGACAGGGGGGCAATGAACACTGAAGCTTTCTTT.